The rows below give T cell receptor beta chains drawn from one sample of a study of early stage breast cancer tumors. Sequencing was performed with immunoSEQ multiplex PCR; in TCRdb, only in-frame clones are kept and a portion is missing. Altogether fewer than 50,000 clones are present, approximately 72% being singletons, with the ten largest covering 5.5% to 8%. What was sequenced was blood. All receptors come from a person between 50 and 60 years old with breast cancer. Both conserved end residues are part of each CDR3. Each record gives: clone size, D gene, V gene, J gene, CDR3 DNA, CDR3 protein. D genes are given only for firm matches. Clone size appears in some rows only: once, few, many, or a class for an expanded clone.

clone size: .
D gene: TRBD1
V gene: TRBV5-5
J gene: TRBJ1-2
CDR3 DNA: TGTGCCAGCAGCCCCGGGACAGGGGCTGGCTACACCTTC
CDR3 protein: CASSPGTGAGYTF

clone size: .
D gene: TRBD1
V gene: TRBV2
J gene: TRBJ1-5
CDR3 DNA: TGTGCCAGTACAGGACAGGGACGGAGCAATCAGCCCCAGCATTTT
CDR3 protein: CASTGQGRSNQPQHF

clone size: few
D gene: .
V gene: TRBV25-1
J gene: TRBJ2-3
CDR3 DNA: TGTGCCAGCAGTGAGCGGGTAGAGCCGCCCACAGATACGCAGTATTTT
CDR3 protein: CASSERVEPPTDTQYF

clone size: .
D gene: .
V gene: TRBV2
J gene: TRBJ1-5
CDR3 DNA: TGTGCCAGCAGTGAAGGCGTGGGGACACGCACTCAGCATTTT
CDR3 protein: CASSEGVGTRTQHF

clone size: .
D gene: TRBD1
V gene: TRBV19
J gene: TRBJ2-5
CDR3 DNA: TGTGCCAGTAGTATACTCGCAGGGGGCGGGGAGACCCAGTACTTC
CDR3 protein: CASSILAGGGETQYF

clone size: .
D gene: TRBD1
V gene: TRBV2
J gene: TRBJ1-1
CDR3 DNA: TGTGCCAGCAGCCTCGCCTCGACAGGGAGCACTGAAGCTTTCTTT
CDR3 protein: CASSLASTGSTEAFF

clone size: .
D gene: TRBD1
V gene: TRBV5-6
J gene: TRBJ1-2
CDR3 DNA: TGTGCCAGCAGCTTGGATTCGACAGGGGGATATGGCTACACCTTC
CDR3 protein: CASSLDSTGGYGYTF

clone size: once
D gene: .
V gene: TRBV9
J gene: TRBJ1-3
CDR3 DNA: TGTGCCAGCAGCGTAACATCTGGAAACACCATATATTTT
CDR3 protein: CASSVTSGNTIYF

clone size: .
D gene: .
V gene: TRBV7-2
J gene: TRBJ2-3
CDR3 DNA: TGTGCCAGCAGCTTCTTGGACTGGACGGATACGCAGTATTTT
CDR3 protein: CASSFLDWTDTQYF

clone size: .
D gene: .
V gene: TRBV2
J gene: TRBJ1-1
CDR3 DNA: TGTGCCAGCACCGTGAGGGGGGGCACTGAAGCTTTCTTT
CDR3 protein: CASTVRGGTEAFF

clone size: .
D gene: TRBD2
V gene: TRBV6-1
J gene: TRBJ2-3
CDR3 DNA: TGTGCCAGCAGTGGGGAGGGTACGAGCACAGATACGCAGTATTTT
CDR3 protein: CASSGEGTSTDTQYF

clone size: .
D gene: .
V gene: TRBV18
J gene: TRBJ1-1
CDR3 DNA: TGTGCCAGCTCACCACGGCAAGGACGGGAGACTGAAGCTTTCTTT
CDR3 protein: CASSPRQGRETEAFF

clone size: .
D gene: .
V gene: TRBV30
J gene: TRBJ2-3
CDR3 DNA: TGTGCCTGGAGCTACGGGGCAGATACGCAGTATTTT
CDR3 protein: CAWSYGADTQYF

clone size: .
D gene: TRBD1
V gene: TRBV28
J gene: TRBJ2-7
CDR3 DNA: TGTGCCAGCAGTCCTGGACAGGGGGCGCGGCGGGAGCAGTACTTC
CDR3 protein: CASSPGQGARREQYF

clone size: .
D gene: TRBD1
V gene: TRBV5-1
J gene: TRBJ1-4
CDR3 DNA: TGCGCCAGCAGACCGACAGGGGGAGTCGAAAAACTGTTTTTT
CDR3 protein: CASRPTGGVEKLFF

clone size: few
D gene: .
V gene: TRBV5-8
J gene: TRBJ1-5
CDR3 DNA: TGTGCCAGCAGCTCACAGGATCAGCCCCAGCATTTT
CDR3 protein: CASSSQDQPQHF

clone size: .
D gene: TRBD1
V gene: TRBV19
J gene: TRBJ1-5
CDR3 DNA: TGTGCCAGTTCCGGGACAGGGGGCGCGGGAACCCAGCCCCAGCATTTT
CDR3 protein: CASSGTGGAGTQPQHF

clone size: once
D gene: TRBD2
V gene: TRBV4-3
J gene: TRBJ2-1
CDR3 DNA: TGCGCCAGCAGCCAAGATCGCAATAGCGGGGCTTGGGATGAGCAGTTCTTC
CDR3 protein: CASSQDRNSGAWDEQFF

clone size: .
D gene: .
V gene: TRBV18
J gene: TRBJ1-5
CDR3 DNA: TGTGCCAGCTCACCGGCGCGGGGGAATAGCAATCAGCCCCAGCATTTT
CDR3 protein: CASSPARGNSNQPQHF

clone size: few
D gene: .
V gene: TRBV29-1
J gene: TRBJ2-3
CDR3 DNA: TGCAGCTTCTATGAGGTGGAAGGCACAGATACGCAGTATTTT
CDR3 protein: CSFYEVEGTDTQYF

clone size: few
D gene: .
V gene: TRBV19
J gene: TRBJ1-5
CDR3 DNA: TGTGCCAGTATGGGGCAGGAGTATCAGCCCCAGCATTTT
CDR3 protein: CASMGQEYQPQHF

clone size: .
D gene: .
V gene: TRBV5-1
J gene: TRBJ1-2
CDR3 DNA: TGCGCCAGCAGGTCCGGGGTTCGGGAGAACTATGGCTACACCTTC
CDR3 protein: CASRSGVRENYGYTF

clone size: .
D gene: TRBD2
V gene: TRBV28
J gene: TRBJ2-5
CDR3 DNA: TGTGCCAGCACGAGCGGGGGGGCCGTAAAGACCCAGTACTTC
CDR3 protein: CASTSGGAVKTQYF

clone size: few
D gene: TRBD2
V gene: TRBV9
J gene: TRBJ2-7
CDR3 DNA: TGTGCCAGCAGCCCCCGCGGGACCCAGCGGGGCGAGCAGTACTTC
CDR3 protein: CASSPRGTQRGEQYF

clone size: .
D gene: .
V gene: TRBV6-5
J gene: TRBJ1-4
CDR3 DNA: TGTGCCAGCAGATCCTCGGGGGGCTATGAAAAACTGTTTTTT
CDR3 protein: CASRSSGGYEKLFF

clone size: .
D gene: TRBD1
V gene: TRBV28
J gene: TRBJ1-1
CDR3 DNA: TGTGCCAGCATATCCGGGACAGGCTACACTGAAGCTTTCTTT
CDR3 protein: CASISGTGYTEAFF

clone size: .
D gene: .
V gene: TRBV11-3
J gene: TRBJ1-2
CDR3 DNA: TGTGCCAGCAGCCTAGGTTCGAGGGCTGGCTACACCTTC
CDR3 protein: CASSLGSRAGYTF

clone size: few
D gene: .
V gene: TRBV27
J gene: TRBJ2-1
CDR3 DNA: TGTGCCAGCAGAACAGGAGGGGAGCAGTTCTTC
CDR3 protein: CASRTGGEQFF

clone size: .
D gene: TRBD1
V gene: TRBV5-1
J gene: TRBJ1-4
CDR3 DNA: TGCGCCAGCAGCCTTACTCCTCCGGGACAGGCGGATGAAAAACTGTTTTTT
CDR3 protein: CASSLTPPGQADEKLFF

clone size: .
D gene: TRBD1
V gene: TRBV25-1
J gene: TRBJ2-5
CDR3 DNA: TGTGCCAGCAGAAGGACAGGGAGAGAGACCCAGTACTTC
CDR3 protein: CASRRTGRETQYF

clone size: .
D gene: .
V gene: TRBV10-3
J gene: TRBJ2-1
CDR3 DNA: TGTGCCATCAGTGAGTCGTCAGGACTAGAGCAGTTCTTC
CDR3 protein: CAISESSGLEQFF

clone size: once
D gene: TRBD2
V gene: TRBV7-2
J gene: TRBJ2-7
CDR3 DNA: TGTGCCAGCAGCTCTCATAGCGGGAGAAGCTACGAGCAGTACTTC
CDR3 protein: CASSSHSGRSYEQYF

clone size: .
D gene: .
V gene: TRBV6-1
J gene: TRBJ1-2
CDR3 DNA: TGTGCCAGCAGTGAGAGGGCTAACTATGGCTACACCTTC
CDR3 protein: CASSERANYGYTF